Listed below are T cell receptor beta chains from one sample, sequenced in a study of Ad26.COV2.S vaccination and SARS-CoV-2 variants. TCRdb keeps only in-frame clones here, not all; method: immunoSEQ multiplex PCR. There are approximately 400,000 clones in the sample; around 84% occur only once, and around 3% lies in the top ten. The material was peripheral blood, obtained in a trial of Ad26.COV2.S vaccine versus placebo. The receptors were sampled from a person aged 18 to 59 who received the Ad26.COV2.S COVID-19 vaccine or a placebo. CDR3s include the opening cysteine and the closing phenylalanine or tryptophan. The D gene is left open where the match is weak. Only some rows state a clone size, as once, few, many or a class for expanded clones.

NA	TRBJ1-2	TRBV7-9	NA	CASSEQGRDGYTF	TGTGCCAGCTCTGAACAGGGTCGCGATGGCTACACCTTC
TRBD1	TRBJ1-2	TRBV6-2/TRBV6-3	few	CASSYKTGGYGYTF	TGTGCCAGCAGTTACAAGACAGGGGGTTATGGCTACACCTTC
NA	TRBJ1-2	TRBV12-3/TRBV12-4	NA	CASSLAHGYTF	TGTGCCAGCAGTTTAGCGCATGGCTACACCTTC
NA	TRBJ1-4	TRBV7-9	NA	CASRNVTANEKLFF	TGTGCCAGCCGCAACGTGACGGCTAATGAAAAACTGTTTTTT
NA	TRBJ2-1	TRBV11-3	NA	CASSLRPDNEQFF	TGTGCCAGCAGCTTACGGCCAGACAATGAGCAGTTCTTC
TRBD2	TRBJ2-3	TRBV19	NA	CASSTQTSATDTQYF	TGTGCCAGTAGTACCCAGACTAGCGCGACAGATACGCAGTATTTT
NA	TRBJ2-5	TRBV27	NA	CASSFKAVQRGEKETQYF	TGTGCCAGCAGTTTTAAGGCGGTGCAGCGTGGGGAAAAAGAGACCCAGTACTTC
NA	TRBJ2-2	TRBV6-5	NA	CASSSGLLNTGELFF	TGTGCCAGCAGTTCAGGGCTCTTGAACACCGGGGAGCTGTTTTTT
TRBD1	TRBJ1-1	TRBV30	NA	CAWGTGGSEAFF	TGTGCCTGGGGGACAGGGGGGTCTGAAGCTTTCTTT
TRBD1	TRBJ2-7	TRBV5-1	few	CASSFGQGINEQYF	TGCGCCAGCAGCTTCGGACAGGGGATCAACGAGCAGTACTTC
NA	TRBJ2-3	TRBV2	once	CASAEGPRRGTDTQYF	TGTGCCAGCGCCGAAGGCCCCAGAAGGGGGACAGATACGCAGTATTTT
TRBD1	TRBJ2-2	TRBV24-1	NA	CATSDARTGDTGELFF	TGTGCCACCAGTGACGCGCGGACAGGGGACACCGGGGAGCTGTTTTTT
NA	TRBJ2-5	TRBV18	NA	CASSRAGETQYF	TGTGCCAGCTCACGCGCAGGGGAGACCCAGTACTTC
TRBD2	TRBJ2-5	TRBV5-1	few	CASSLRGYGLAGGETQYF	TGCGCCAGCAGCTTGAGAGGGTATGGACTAGCGGGAGGAGAGACCCAGTACTTC
NA	TRBJ2-5	TRBV5-1	NA	CASSLGSQETQYF	TGCGCCAGCAGCTTGGGATCTCAAGAGACCCAGTACTTC
TRBD1	TRBJ2-7	TRBV7-8	NA	CASSLAGTAPYEQYF	TGTGCCAGCAGCTTAGCTGGGACAGCCCCCTACGAGCAGTACTTC
NA	TRBJ1-1	TRBV10-2	NA	CASRSGWRTEAFF	TGCGCCAGCAGGTCAGGGTGGAGAACTGAAGCTTTCTTT
TRBD2	TRBJ2-1	TRBV5-4	NA	CASSLGLAGGNYYNEQFF	TGTGCCAGCAGCTTGGGACTAGCGGGAGGGAATTACTACAATGAGCAGTTCTTC
NA	TRBJ1-5	TRBV7-2	NA	CASSLGRNQPQHF	TGTGCCAGCAGCTTAGGGAGGAATCAGCCCCAGCATTTT
TRBD1	TRBJ1-1	TRBV3-1/TRBV3-2	NA	CASRGQGARTEAFF	TGTGCCAGCAGGGGACAGGGGGCTCGCACTGAAGCTTTCTTT
TRBD2	TRBJ2-3	TRBV4-3	NA	CASSQDRASGTGDTQYF	TGCGCCAGCAGCCAAGATCGGGCTAGCGGGACGGGTGATACGCAGTATTTT
TRBD1	TRBJ1-5	TRBV6-6	NA	CASKKGTDTNQPQHF	TGTGCCAGCAAAAAAGGGACAGACACCAATCAGCCCCAGCATTTT
NA	TRBJ1-3	TRBV14	NA	CASSQYSLSPPGNTIYF	TGTGCCAGCAGCCAATACTCGTTATCACCTCCTGGAAACACCATATATTTT
TRBD2	TRBJ2-5	TRBV13	NA	CASSLQREWETQYF	TGTGCCAGCAGCCTTCAGCGGGAGTGGGAGACCCAGTACTTC
TRBD2	TRBJ2-5	TRBV30	once	CAWSVGSGGLETQYF	TGTGCCTGGAGTGTAGGCTCGGGGGGGTTAGAGACCCAGTACTTC
NA	TRBJ1-4	TRBV9	NA	CASSVGGSTNEKLFF	TGTGCCAGCAGCGTGGGGGGGTCCACTAATGAAAAACTGTTTTTT
NA	TRBJ1-1	TRBV25-1	NA	CASRERGFGTEAFF	TGTGCCAGCAGGGAAAGAGGGTTCGGCACTGAAGCTTTCTTT
TRBD1	TRBJ2-7	TRBV28	NA	CASSLWSGQGTSYEQYF	TGTGCCAGCAGTTTATGGTCCGGACAGGGGACGTCCTACGAGCAGTACTTC
NA	TRBJ1-1	TRBV5-1	NA	CASSSAGVNTEAFF	TGCGCCAGCAGCTCAGCAGGGGTGAACACTGAAGCTTTCTTT
NA	TRBJ1-1	TRBV6-6	NA	CASSYRGEGMNTEAFF	TGTGCCAGCAGTTACCGTGGGGAGGGTATGAACACTGAAGCTTTCTTT
NA	TRBJ2-2	TRBV15	NA	CATSSGISTGELFF	TGTGCCACCAGCTCAGGGATAAGTACCGGGGAGCTGTTTTTT
NA	TRBJ2-7	TRBV7-8	few	CASSSAYEQYF	TGTGCCAGCAGCTCCGCCTACGAGCAGTACTTC
TRBD1	TRBJ1-2	TRBV24-1	NA	CATSDRTGGYGYTF	TGTGCCACCAGTGATAGGACAGGCGGATATGGCTACACCTTC
NA	TRBJ1-2	TRBV27	NA	CASSLYPRGKNYGYTF	TGTGCCAGCAGTTTATACCCCAGAGGGAAAAACTATGGCTACACCTTC
NA	TRBJ1-4	TRBV18	NA	CASSPGTTNEKLFF	TGTGCCAGCTCACCAGGAACGACTAATGAAAAACTGTTTTTT
NA	TRBJ2-5	TRBV5-4	NA	CASSSRVEETQYF	TGTGCCAGCAGCTCCAGGGTAGAGGAGACCCAGTACTTC
NA	TRBJ2-5	TRBV21-1	NA	CASSKAVGLYETQYF	TGTGCCAGCAGCAAAGCGGTGGGACTATATGAGACCCAGTACTTC
NA	TRBJ2-7	TRBV6-2/TRBV6-3	NA	CASTPLLQLTYEQYF	TGTGCCAGCACCCCCCTTTTACAGCTAACCTACGAGCAGTACTTC
NA	TRBJ2-3	TRBV9	many	CASSGTGAAAGAGPDTQYF	TGTGCCAGCAGCGGTACAGGGGCGGCAGCGGGAGCGGGACCAGATACGCAGTATTTT
NA	TRBJ1-2	TRBV6-2/TRBV6-3	NA	CASSPQGNGYTF	TGTGCTAGCAGCCCACAAGGGAATGGCTACACCTTC
NA	TRBJ1-1	TRBV25-1	NA	CASRGLQEGNTEAFF	TGTGCCAGCAGGGGACTACAGGAGGGGAACACTGAAGCTTTCTTT
TRBD1	TRBJ1-3	TRBV7-9	once	CASSSWTGPSGNTIYF	TGTGCCAGCAGCTCTTGGACAGGGCCCTCTGGAAACACCATATATTTT
NA	TRBJ2-7	TRBV5-1	NA	CASSLGGTSSYEQYF	TGCGCCAGCAGCTTGGGCGGGACAAGCTCCTACGAGCAGTACTTC
TRBD1	TRBJ1-2	TRBV9	NA	CASSASIGTGGRGYTF	TGTGCCAGCAGCGCAAGTATAGGGACAGGGGGAAGAGGCTACACCTTC
NA	TRBJ2-7	TRBV15	NA	CATSRDRGTSYEQYF	TGTGCCACCAGCAGAGACAGGGGAACCTCCTACGAGCAGTACTTC
NA	TRBJ2-5	TRBV7-2	NA	CASSTQAGGETQYF	TGTGCCAGCAGCACCCAAGCGGGCGGGGAGACCCAGTACTTC
TRBD1	TRBJ2-1	TRBV11-2	many	CASSSTWDSRNEQFF	TGTGCCAGCAGCTCAACTTGGGACAGTCGAAATGAGCAGTTCTTC
NA	TRBJ2-1	TRBV6-2/TRBV6-3	NA	CASSPAGGSYNEQFF	TGTGCCAGCAGCCCAGCCGGGGGCTCCTACAATGAGCAGTTCTTC
NA	TRBJ2-1	TRBV10-3	NA	CAISEALAFESEQFF	TGTGCCATCAGTGAGGCCCTAGCGTTCGAGAGTGAGCAGTTCTTC
NA	TRBJ2-3	TRBV4-1	NA	CASSQVGVGDTQYF	TGCGCCAGCAGCCAGGTGGGAGTTGGAGATACGCAGTATTTT
TRBD1	TRBJ1-2	TRBV6-2/TRBV6-3	NA	CASSPGQGRINYGYTF	TGTGCCAGCAGTCCGGGACAGGGACGAATAAACTATGGCTACACCTTC
TRBD2	TRBJ2-3	TRBV7-2	NA	CASSSGSTDTQYF	TGTGCCAGCAGTAGCGGGAGCACAGATACGCAGTATTTT
TRBD2	TRBJ2-5	TRBV9	NA	CASSVGRRGGPTQETQYF	TGTGCCAGCAGCGTAGGTCGTCGGGGGGGTCCCACCCAAGAGACCCAGTACTTC
TRBD2	TRBJ2-3	TRBV6-5	NA	CSLRGGTDTQYF	TGTTCCCTCCGGGGGGGCACAGATACGCAGTATTTT
TRBD1	TRBJ1-1	TRBV5-4	once	CASRRGIGQGVPMNTEAFF	TGTGCCAGCAGGCGGGGAATCGGACAGGGGGTTCCCATGAACACTGAAGCTTTCTTT